These 15 T cell receptor beta chains originate from one sample sequenced in a study of T cell responses to AZD1222 COVID-19 vaccine. TCRdb's table, derived via immunoSEQ multiplex PCR, lists solely in-frame clones and lacks some. The table shows about 120,000 clones, with approximately 91% occurring only once. The starting material was peripheral blood, obtained on day 0 of AZD1222 vaccination. The receptors originated from an adult in good health.

The chain recombines TRBV5-5 with TRBJ2-2; 7 nucleotides line up with TRBD1. The CDR3 totals 16 residues. The germline V gene has CDR1 SGHKS and CDR2 YYEKEE (reference sequence). J gave up 3 bases and V 5 bases, and 10 bases lay outside the gene matches. CDR3 residues: CASRLVPGQHTGELFF. The CDR3 DNA reads TGTGCCAGCAGACTAGTCCCGGGACAGCACACCGGGGAGCTGTTTTTT.

V is TRBV5-6 and J is TRBJ2-7; D not certain. Germline assignment: CDR1 SGHDT and CDR2 YYEEEE. The germline V and J ends were trimmed by 4 bases and 4 bases, with 9 bases remaining between them. The CDR3 is made up of 12 amino acids. The CDR3 nucleotides are TGTGCCAGCAGCCCTCTTGGGTACGAGCAGTACTTC. It translates to CASSPLGYEQYF.

The chain combines TRBV6-1 with TRBJ1-5; D remains ambiguous. The CDR3 has 15 residues. Germline CDR1 reads MNHNS; CDR2 reads SASEGT. Trimming took 2 bases from V and 1 from J, leaving 9 bases between them. The CDR3 region is CASSENPPSNQPQHF. CDR3 DNA: TGTGCCAGCAGTGAAAACCCGCCCAGCAATCAGCCCCAGCATTTT.

The chain combines TRBV6-2 or TRBV6-3 with TRBJ2-5, with D perhaps assigned TRBD1 or TRBD2 (5 bases each). CDR3 length equals 15 residues. V lost 2 bases, J lost 3 bases, and 13 bases lay in between. Germline values: CDR1 MNHEY, CDR2 SVGEGT. This CDR3 is CASSYPGRGEETQYF. The DNA of the CDR3 is TGTGCCAGCAGTTACCCGGGACGGGGAGAAGAGACCCAGTACTTC.

This chain links TRBV9 with TRBJ1-3, with D perhaps matching TRBD1 (6 bases). V was trimmed by 3 bases and J by 2 bases, leaving 15 bases between them. The germline V gene encodes CDR1 SGDLS and CDR2 YYNGEE. This CDR3 is built from 16 residues. CDR3 region: CASSEGHRVAGNTIYF. The CDR3 DNA follows: TGTGCCAGCAGCGAGGGTCACAGGGTGGCTGGAAACACCATATATTTT.

The chain carries TRBV6-4 and TRBJ1-2; no definite D call. Trimming took 2 bases from V and 6 from J, leaving 7 bases between them. Germline V CDR1 and CDR2: MRHNA, SNTAGT. CDR3 length equals 12 residues. CDR3 nucleotides: TGTGCCAGCAGTGACCGAGGGAATGGCTACACCTTC. Translation gives CASSDRGNGYTF.

This chain links TRBV7-8 with TRBJ2-1; 9 bases fit TRBD2. CDR1 and CDR2 (germline): SGHVS, FQNEAQ. The CDR3 is 15 residues long. V gave up 1 base and J gave up 6 bases; unmatched junction bases: 4. The CDR3 nucleotides are TGTGCCAGCAGCTTAGAGCGGGGGGCCGGCAATGAGCAGTTCTTC. It encodes CASSLERGAGNEQFF.

The gene calls are TRBV3-1 (or the pseudogene TRBV3-2) and TRBJ1-5; no definite D call. The V end was cut by 5 bases, the J end by 4 bases, with 12 bases between. Germline V gene sequence: CDR1 LGHDT, CDR2 YNNKEL (reference sequence). This CDR3 is 14 amino acids long. In nucleotides, the CDR3 is TGTGCCAGCAGCGCGGGCAGGTCGAATCAGCCCCAGCATTTT. Translated, it gives CASSAGRSNQPQHF.

The chain links TRBV6-4 to TRBJ1-5; TRBD1 matches 7 bases. The germline V gene has CDR1 MRHNA and CDR2 SNTAGT. The V segment lost 7 bases and the J segment 6 bases; nucleotides outside the gene matches: 18. The CDR3 sequence is 17 residues long. CDR3 DNA sequence: TGTGCCAGCACACCCCCAGGGGGGAGGGGGCAGGGTCAGCCCCAGCATTTT. Translating gives CASTPPGGRGQGQPQHF.

CDR3 DNA: TGTGCCATCAGTGAGTCTTTAGGGAACACTGAAGCTTTCTTT. The encoded protein is CAISESLGNTEAFF. The rearrangement uses TRBV10-3 and TRBJ1-1; D is unclear. The V and J ends lost 0 bases and 1 base respectively, with 6 bases between them. CDR1 is ENHRY, CDR2 SYGVKD, per germline. This CDR3 region has 14 residues.

The CDR3 loop reads CASNRGRNTEAFF. The DNA for the CDR3 is TGTGCCAGTAACCGAGGGAGGAACACTGAAGCTTTCTTT. The gene calls are TRBV19 and TRBJ1-1; no definite D call. Looked up from germline, CDR1 is LNHDA and CDR2 is SQIVND (reference sequence). Trimming stripped 7 bases from V and 1 base from J, with 10 bases between. The CDR3 spans 13 residues.

The chain has TRBV29-1 and TRBJ2-7; 8 positions match TRBD2. CDR1 is SQVTM and CDR2 is ANQGSEA in the germline V gene. Germline trimming cut 4 bases from V and 3 bases from J; bases unmatched to any gene: 11. The CDR3 is 15 residues long. CDR3 residues: CSVAAGGGRNYEQYF. CDR3 DNA: TGCAGCGTTGCCGCGGGCGGGGGGCGCAACTACGAGCAGTACTTC.

This clone was observed a handful of times. This sample includes further DNA sequences coding for the same CDR3. As DNA, the CDR3 is TGTGCCAGCAGTCGACAGGGAAACACTGAAGCTTTCTTT. It encodes CASSRQGNTEAFF. The chain is built from TRBV12-3 or TRBV12-4 and TRBJ1-1; 7 bases are shared with TRBD1. With 5 bases clipped from V and 2 bases from J, the junction kept 2 bases outside the gene matches. The CDR3 is 13 residues long.

The chain joins TRBV7-2 to TRBJ2-2; weak D call: TRBD2 (5 bases). The germline V gene encodes CDR1 SGHTA and CDR2 FQGNSA. There are 16 residues in the CDR3. V lost 0 bases, J lost 6 bases, and 14 bases lay in between. Written as DNA, the CDR3 is TGTGCCAGCAGCTTAGCGCGAGAGGGTTGGGCCGGGGAGCTGTTTTTT. Its translation is CASSLAREGWAGELFF.

The chain carries TRBV27 and TRBJ2-3; D perhaps matches TRBD2 (6 bases). Germline CDR1 MNHEY, CDR2 SMNVEV (reference sequence). V lost 0 bases to trimming and J lost 6 bases, with 10 bases between them. CDR3 size: 14 residues. CDR3 protein: CASSLSLGRDTQYF. The CDR3 bases are TGTGCCAGCAGTTTATCCTTAGGGAGGGATACGCAGTATTTT.